The present TCR beta chain was sequenced within a study of blood T cells in healthy people across ages. The use of a sample-barcoded 5' primer and a J-beta primer mix characterized a second PCR of roughly 7 to 11 cycles. TCRdb fed the 5' RACE reads into MiXCR, producing one record per CDR3 protein. The table records about 1,500,000 distinct CDR3 sequences, 42% of them present only once. The CDR3 is 14 amino acids. Trimming at V came to 3 bases and at J to 6 bases, leaving 8 bases not matched to a gene. CDR1 and CDR2 (germline): DFQATT, SNEGSKA (reference sequence). The sequencing sample was made of blood. The chain carries TRBV20-1 and TRBJ2-1, with 7 nucleotides matching TRBD2. The source of this sequence is a woman between 18 and 30 years old in good health. CDR3: CSASRGERGNEQFF. CDR3 DNA: TGCAGTGCTAGTCGGGGGGAGCGAGGCAATGAGCAGTTCTTC.